This T cell receptor beta chain was identified during a study of T cell repertoires in cytomegalovirus infection. CDR3 size: 15 residues. The junction had 8 bases not matched to a gene; V was cut back by 3 bases and J by 6 bases. TCRdb re-derived calls from the reads in MiXCR, one entry per CDR3 protein. This table has about 830,000 distinct CDR3 sequences, approximately 29% appearing once. The sample holds many counts of this clonotype. Its target is unknown. The source is a human donor in good health (CMV status not recorded). Some clones in this sample may be carry-over from other donors' samples. Sequencing was performed on cultured CD8+ T cells from PBMCs, taken from culture after CMV antigen stimulation. This chain links TRBV12-3 or TRBV12-4 with TRBJ1-5; the match to TRBD1 covers 7 bases. CDR3 loop: CASSFGGGLGQPQHF. The CDR3 bases are TGTGCCAGCAGTTTTGGAGGGGGCCTGGGTCAGCCCCAGCATTTT.